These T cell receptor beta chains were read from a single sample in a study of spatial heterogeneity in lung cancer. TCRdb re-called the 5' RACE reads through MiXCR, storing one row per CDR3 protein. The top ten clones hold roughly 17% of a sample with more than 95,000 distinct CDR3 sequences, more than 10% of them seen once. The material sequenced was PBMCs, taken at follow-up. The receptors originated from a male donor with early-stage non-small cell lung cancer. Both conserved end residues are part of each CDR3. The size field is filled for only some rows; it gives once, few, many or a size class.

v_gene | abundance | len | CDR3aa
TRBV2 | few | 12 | CASSSGYSPLHF
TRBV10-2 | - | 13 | CATRTSENQPQHF
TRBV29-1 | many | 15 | CSVLDGSLAKNIQYF
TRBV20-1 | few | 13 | CSARDGLNYGYTF
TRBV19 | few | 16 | CASSSGLAGFTDTQYF
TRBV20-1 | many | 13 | CSASGLGADTQYF
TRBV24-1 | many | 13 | CATRTGGLETQYF
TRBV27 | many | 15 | CASTPLGTGNYGYTF
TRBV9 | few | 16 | CASSATSGGEADEQFF
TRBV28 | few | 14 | CASTRETGGNTIYF
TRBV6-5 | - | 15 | CASSSSGGDFYEQYF